This is a list of T cell receptor beta chains from one sample in a study of T cells expressing NK-cell markers. TCRdb reprocessed the 5' RACE reads, keeping one entry per CDR3 protein, no DNA. The repertoire table contains some 140,000 distinct CDR3 sequences. The specimen was blood T cells: a sorted CD56 or NKG2C T cell subset, CD4+ or CD8+ T cells, or bulk PBMC T cells (not recorded which). All receptors come from a woman in her fifties or sixties in good health. Both conserved end residues are part of each CDR3.

j_gene,v_gene,CDR3aa
TRBJ2-1,TRBV24-1,CATSTSPGLAFNEQFF
TRBJ2-5,TRBV11-2,CASGSEVVQETQYF
TRBJ2-5,TRBV2,CASPLREGGKETQYF
TRBJ2-5,TRBV4-1,CASSQVGSQETQYF
TRBJ2-7,TRBV4-1,CASSLRDREREQYF
TRBJ2-1,TRBV19,CASSRGQGDYNEQFF
TRBJ2-1,TRBV7-4,CASSLARASGSFPNEQFF
TRBJ2-2,TRBV7-9,CASSLARTENTGELFF
TRBJ2-7,TRBV5-4,CASSLDGLAGELAYEQYF
TRBJ1-5,TRBV4-1,CASSQETGGYNQPQHF
TRBJ1-2,TRBV5-6,CASSLVRAVHYGYTF
TRBJ2-3,TRBV12-3/TRBV12-4,CASMDPFSTDTQYF
TRBJ2-1,TRBV9,CASSAHRLYSRGEQFF
TRBJ2-1,TRBV5-1,CASTTGLNEQFF
TRBJ1-6,TRBV20-1,CSARDSGSQNSPLHF
TRBJ2-1,TRBV5-1,CASSLAAQRDLLWNEQFF
TRBJ2-5,TRBV6-1,CASSPNRGFQETQYF
TRBJ2-5,TRBV7-8,CASSPSSGQETQYF
TRBJ2-7,TRBV3-1,CASSQEMWLAGDEQYF
TRBJ1-1,TRBV24-1,CATSEGVAGTEAFF
TRBJ2-3,TRBV5-8,CASSLAPQGTSTDTQYF
TRBJ2-7,TRBV5-1,CASSLTGGASYEQYF
TRBJ2-4,TRBV27,CASSLSGGRENIQYF
TRBJ2-7,TRBV6-2/TRBV6-3,CASSLAQLSPYEQYF
TRBJ2-3,TRBV24-1,CATSAGLSSSTDTQYF
TRBJ2-1,TRBV11-2,CASTLEASGWNEQFF
TRBJ2-4,TRBV5-1,CASSLAGVGNIQYF
TRBJ2-1,TRBV20-1,CSAREVGPEQFF